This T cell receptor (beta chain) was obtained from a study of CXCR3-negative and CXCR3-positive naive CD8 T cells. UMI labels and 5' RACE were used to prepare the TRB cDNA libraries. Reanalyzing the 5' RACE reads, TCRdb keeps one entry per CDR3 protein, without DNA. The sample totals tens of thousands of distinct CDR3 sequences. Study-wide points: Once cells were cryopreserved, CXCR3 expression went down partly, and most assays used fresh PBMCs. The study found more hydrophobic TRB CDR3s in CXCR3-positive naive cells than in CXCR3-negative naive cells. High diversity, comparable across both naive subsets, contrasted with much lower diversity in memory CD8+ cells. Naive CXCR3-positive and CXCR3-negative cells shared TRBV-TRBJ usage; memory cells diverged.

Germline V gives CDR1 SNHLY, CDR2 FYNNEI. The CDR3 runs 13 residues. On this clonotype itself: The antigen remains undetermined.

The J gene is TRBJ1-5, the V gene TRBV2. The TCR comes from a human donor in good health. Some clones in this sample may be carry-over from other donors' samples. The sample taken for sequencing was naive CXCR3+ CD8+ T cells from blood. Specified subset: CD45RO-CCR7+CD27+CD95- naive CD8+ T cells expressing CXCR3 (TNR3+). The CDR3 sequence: CASSEGFNQPQHF.